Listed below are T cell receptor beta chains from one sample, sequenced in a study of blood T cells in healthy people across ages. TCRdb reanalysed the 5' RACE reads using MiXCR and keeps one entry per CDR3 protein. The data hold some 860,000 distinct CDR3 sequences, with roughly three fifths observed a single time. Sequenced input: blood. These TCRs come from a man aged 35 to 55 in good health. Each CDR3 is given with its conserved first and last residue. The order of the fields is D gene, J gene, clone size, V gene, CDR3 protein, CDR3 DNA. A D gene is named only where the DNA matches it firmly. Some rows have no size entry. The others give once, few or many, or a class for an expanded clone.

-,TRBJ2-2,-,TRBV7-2,CASSLGELTINTGELFF,TGTGCCAGCAGCTTAGGTGAACTGACGATCAACACCGGGGAGCTGTTTTTT
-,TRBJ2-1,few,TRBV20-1,CSARDPGRYYNEQFF,TGCAGTGCTAGAGATCCGGGGCGGTATTACAATGAGCAGTTCTTC
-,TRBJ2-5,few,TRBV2,CASIPGWETQYF,TGTGCCAGCATTCCAGGTTGGGAGACCCAGTACTTC
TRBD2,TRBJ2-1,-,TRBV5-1,CASSPNAIAGGINEQFF,TGCGCCAGCAGCCCGAATGCGATAGCGGGAGGCATCAATGAGCAGTTCTTC
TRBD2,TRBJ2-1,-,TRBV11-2,CATSGGAYGNEQFF,TGTGCCACCTCCGGGGGGGCATATGGAAATGAGCAGTTCTTC
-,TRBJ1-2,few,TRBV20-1,CSASTLQGSDGYTF,TGCAGTGCTAGTACCCTGCAGGGCTCCGATGGCTACACCTTC
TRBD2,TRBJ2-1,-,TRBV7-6,CASSGSGGTYNEQFF,TGTGCCAGCAGCGGAAGCGGGGGTACCTACAATGAGCAGTTCTTC
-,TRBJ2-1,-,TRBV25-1,CASSELGNEQFF,TGTGCCAGCAGTGAATTGGGCAATGAGCAGTTCTTC
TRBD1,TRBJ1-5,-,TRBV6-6,CAGRTGADQPQHF,TGTGCCGGTAGGACAGGGGCCGATCAGCCCCAGCATTTT
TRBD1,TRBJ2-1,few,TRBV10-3,CAISADRAPNNEQFF,TGTGCCATCAGTGCTGACAGGGCCCCTAACAATGAGCAGTTCTTC
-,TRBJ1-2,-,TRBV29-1,CSVEELRGEGYTF,TGCAGCGTTGAAGAATTACGGGGAGAGGGCTACACCTTC
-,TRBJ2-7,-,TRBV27,CASSPPPYYEQYF,TGTGCCAGTAGCCCGCCCCCCTACTACGAGCAGTACTTC
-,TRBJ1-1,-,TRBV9,CASSVEELNTEAFF,TGTGCCAGCAGCGTAGAGGAGCTGAACACTGAAGCTTTCTTT
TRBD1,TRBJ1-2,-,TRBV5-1,CASSRGQGEVGYTF,TGCGCCAGCAGCCGCGGACAGGGAGAAGTAGGCTACACCTTC
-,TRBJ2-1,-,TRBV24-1,CATSDKIGRRGADEQFF,TGTGCCACCAGTGACAAAATAGGGCGCCGGGGTGCCGATGAGCAGTTCTTC
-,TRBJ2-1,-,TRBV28,CASSHSIWPSYNEQFF,TGTGCCAGCAGCCATTCTATCTGGCCCTCCTACAATGAGCAGTTCTTC
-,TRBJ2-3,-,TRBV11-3,CASSASTVTDTQYF,TGTGCCAGCAGCGCCTCTACGGTCACAGATACGCAGTATTTT
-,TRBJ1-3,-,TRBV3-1,CASAPSRPSGNTIYF,TGTGCCAGCGCCCCCAGTAGACCCTCTGGAAACACCATATATTTT
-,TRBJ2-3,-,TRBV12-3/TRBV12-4,CASSPGTNVATDTQYF,TGTGCCAGCAGCCCCGGGACAAACGTCGCCACAGATACGCAGTATTTT
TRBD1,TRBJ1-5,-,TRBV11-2,CASSTGQKSQPQHF,TGTGCCAGCAGCACGGGACAGAAAAGCCAGCCCCAGCATTTT
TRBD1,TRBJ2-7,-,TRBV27,CASSPRGQGRTYEQYF,TGTGCCAGCAGTCCCCGAGGACAGGGGAGGACCTACGAGCAGTACTTC
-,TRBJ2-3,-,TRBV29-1,CSVDGQGWRGDTQYF,TGCAGCGTTGATGGGCAGGGTTGGAGGGGAGATACGCAGTATTTT
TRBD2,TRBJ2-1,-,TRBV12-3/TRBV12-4,CASSLHEGGLVIEQFF,TGTGCCAGCAGTTTACACGAAGGGGGACTAGTGATTGAGCAGTTCTTC
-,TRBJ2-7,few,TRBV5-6,CASSRGGDQYF,TGTGCCAGCAGCCGAGGAGGGGATCAGTACTTC
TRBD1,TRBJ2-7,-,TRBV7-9,CASSLSGLQGYEQYF,TGTGCCAGCAGCTTATCGGGCTTACAGGGGTACGAGCAGTACTTC
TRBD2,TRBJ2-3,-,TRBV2,CASRPLAGADTQYF,TGTGCCAGCAGACCGCTAGCGGGAGCAGATACGCAGTATTTT
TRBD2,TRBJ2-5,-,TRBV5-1,CASSPNRAGGQETQYF,TGCGCCAGCAGCCCCAACAGGGCGGGAGGGCAAGAGACCCAGTACTTC
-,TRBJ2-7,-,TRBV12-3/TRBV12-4,CASNTGGSQYF,TGTGCCAGCAACACCGGGGGATCCCAGTACTTC
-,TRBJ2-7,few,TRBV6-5,CASSYSLLAAFYEQYF,TGTGCCAGCAGTTACTCGCTACTAGCCGCCTTCTACGAGCAGTACTTC
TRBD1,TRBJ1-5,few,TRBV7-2,CASSLGGGRNQPQHF,TGTGCCAGCAGCTTGGGAGGGGGCCGCAATCAGCCCCAGCATTTT
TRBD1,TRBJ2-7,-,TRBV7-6,CASSLKTGGYEQYF,TGTGCCAGCAGCTTAAAGACAGGGGGCTACGAGCAGTACTTC
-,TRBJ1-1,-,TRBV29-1,CSVVPMNTEAFF,TGCAGCGTTGTCCCTATGAACACTGAAGCTTTCTTT
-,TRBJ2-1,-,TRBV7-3,CASSPRERGESYNEQFF,TGTGCCAGCAGCCCCCGAGAGAGAGGGGAATCCTACAATGAGCAGTTCTTC
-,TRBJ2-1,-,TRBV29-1,CSPQVAHSQFF,TGCAGCCCCCAGGTGGCCCACTCGCAGTTCTTC
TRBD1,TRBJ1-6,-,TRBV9,CASSVGTANSPLHF,TGTGCCAGTAGCGTAGGGACAGCTAATTCACCCCTCCACTTT
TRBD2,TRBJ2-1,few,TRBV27,CASRTSGRANEQFF,TGTGCCAGCAGAACTAGCGGGAGGGCCAATGAGCAGTTCTTC
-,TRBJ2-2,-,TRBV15,CATSRGRPPPVGELFF,TGTGCCACCAGCAGAGGGAGGCCCCCGCCAGTGGGGGAGCTGTTTTTT
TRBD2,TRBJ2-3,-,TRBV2,CASSEYGGGTDTQYF,TGTGCCAGCAGTGAATACGGGGGAGGGACAGATACGCAGTATTTT
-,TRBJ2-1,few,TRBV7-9,CASSLDGWSGNEQFF,TGTGCCAGCAGCTTAGATGGCTGGTCGGGTAATGAGCAGTTCTTC
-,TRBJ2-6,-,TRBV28,CASSPSEGAKKISSGANVLTF,TGTGCCAGCAGTCCTTCGGAGGGCGCTAAGAAAATCTCTTCTGGGGCCAACGTCCTGACTTTC
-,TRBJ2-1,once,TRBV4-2,CASSHGGRNEQFF,TGTGCCAGCAGCCACGGGGGTAGAAATGAGCAGTTCTTC
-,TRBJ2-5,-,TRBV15,CATSRDGSSQETQYF,TGTGCCACCAGCAGAGATGGATCATCCCAAGAGACCCAGTACTTC
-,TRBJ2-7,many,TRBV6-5,CASSRSTGQHEQYF,TGTGCCAGCAGCCGCTCAACAGGGCAGCACGAGCAGTACTTC
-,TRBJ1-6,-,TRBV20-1,CSARLAGNSPLHF,TGCAGTGCTAGATTGGCAGGAAATTCACCCCTCCACTTT
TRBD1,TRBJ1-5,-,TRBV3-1,CASSQMGTGGQPQHF,TGTGCCAGCAGCCAGATGGGGACAGGGGGACAGCCCCAGCATTTT
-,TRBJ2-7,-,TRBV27,CASSSEGRSPRYEQYF,TGTGCCAGCAGTTCAGAGGGCCGATCCCCCCGCTACGAGCAGTACTTC
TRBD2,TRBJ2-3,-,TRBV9,CASSVVGSGGAVSTDTQYF,TGTGCCAGCAGCGTAGTGGGCAGCGGGGGGGCGGTTAGCACAGATACGCAGTATTTT
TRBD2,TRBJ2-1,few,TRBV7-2,CASTLRPSGGVNEQFF,TGTGCCAGCACCCTTAGACCTAGCGGGGGGGTTAATGAGCAGTTCTTC
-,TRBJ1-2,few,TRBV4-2,CASSQDIAGAGGYTF,TGTGCCAGCAGCCAAGATATCGCAGGGGCTGGCGGCTACACCTTC
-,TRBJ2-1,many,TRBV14,CASSQVYNEQFF,TGTGCCAGCAGCCAAGTTTACAATGAGCAGTTCTTC
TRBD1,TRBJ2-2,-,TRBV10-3,CAITPTGAQNTGELFF,TGTGCCATCACCCCGACAGGGGCTCAGAACACCGGGGAGCTGTTTTTT